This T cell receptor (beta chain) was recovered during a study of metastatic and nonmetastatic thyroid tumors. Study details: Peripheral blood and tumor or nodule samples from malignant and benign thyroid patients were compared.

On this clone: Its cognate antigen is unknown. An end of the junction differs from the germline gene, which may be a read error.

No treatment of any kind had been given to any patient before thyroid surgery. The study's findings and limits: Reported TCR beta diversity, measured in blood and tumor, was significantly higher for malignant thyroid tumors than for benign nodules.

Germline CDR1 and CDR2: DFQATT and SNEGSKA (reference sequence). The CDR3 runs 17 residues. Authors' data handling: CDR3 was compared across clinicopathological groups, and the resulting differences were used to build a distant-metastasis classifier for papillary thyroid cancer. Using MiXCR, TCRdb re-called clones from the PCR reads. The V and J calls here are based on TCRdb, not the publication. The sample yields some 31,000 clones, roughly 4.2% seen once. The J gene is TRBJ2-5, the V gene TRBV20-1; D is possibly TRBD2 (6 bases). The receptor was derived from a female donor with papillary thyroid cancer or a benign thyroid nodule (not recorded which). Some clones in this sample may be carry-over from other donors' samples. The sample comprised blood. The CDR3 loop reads CSARLLRGIPNQETQYF. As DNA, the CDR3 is TGCAGTGCTAGGCTGTTGCGGGGAATACCAAACCAGGAGACCCAGTACTTC.